This TCR beta chain is from a study of T cells in Graves' hyperthyroidism and ophthalmopathy. Study results and limitations: Model output signaled ophthalmopathy a median around 6.9 months ahead of onset.

On this clonotype: What it binds is unknown.

Orbital computed tomography, thyroid ultrasound, serum thyroxine and TRAb, and clinical symptoms together informed the diagnoses. From under 12 ml of fresh peripheral blood, PBMCs were isolated. Amplified TCR beta CDR3 regions came from RNA transcripts. The HTBI primer set was used in a first-round RT-PCR of the TCR CDR3. TCRdb reprocessed the multiplex PCR reads with MiXCR, giving one entry per CDR3 protein. The sample consists of about half a million distinct CDR3 sequences, about 20% of them appearing once. Deletions cut 7 bases from V and 7 bases from J, with 29 bases between. The CDR3 length is 18 residues. Looked up from germline, CDR1 is MNHNS and CDR2 is SASEGT.

This chain links TRBV6-1 with TRBJ1-5; D gene uncertain. Sequencing input: blood. The clonotype was recovered from a man aged 35-49 years with Graves' ophthalmopathy. The CDR3 nucleotides read TGTGCCAGCAAAAGAACGATAAGGATGAGTGGGTTCGTGCAGCCCCAGCATTTT. Translated: CASKRTIRMSGFVQPQHF.